Described below is a single T cell receptor (beta chain) sequence and its context. This sample was taken from a study of T cell changes during pregnancy in multiple sclerosis. The assay was immunoSEQ multiplex PCR, and TCRdb's table has in-frame clones only and misses some. Of more than 85,000 clones listed, 94% are singletons. Germline V gene data show CDR1 as SGDLS and CDR2 as YYNGEE. V shed 0 bases, J shed 6 bases, and the junction held 3 bases outside the gene matches. The CDR3 totals 14 residues. The sequences come from peripheral blood, collected before pregnancy. The TCR was taken from a female donor with multiple sclerosis, enrolled in a pregnancy study. This chain links TRBV9 with TRBJ1-2, with 9 bases identical to TRBD1. The CDR3 coding sequence is TGTGCCAGCAGCGTAGGACAGGGGGGACATGGCTACACCTTC. This sequence encodes CASSVGQGGHGYTF.